These 30 T cell receptor beta chains were sequenced from one sample in a study of blood T cells in healthy people across ages. The use of a sample-barcoded 5' primer and a J-beta primer mix characterized a second PCR of roughly 6 to 11 cycles. TCRdb recomputed calls from the 5' RACE reads with MiXCR, one row per CDR3 protein. This sample carries about 1.6 million distinct CDR3 sequences, roughly 30% of them seen once, and the ten largest clones take about 11%. Sequences were obtained from blood. These receptors were obtained from a woman under 40 in good health.

This clonotype was observed a few times. V and J are TRBV5-1 and TRBJ2-7; D unclear. CDR1 and CDR2 (germline): SGHRS, YFSETQ. V was shortened by 2 bases and J by 3 bases, with 15 bases between the two germline ends. This CDR3 is 15 amino acids long. CDR3 nucleotides: TGCGCCAGCAGCTTTGGGCAGAAAGACCTCTACGAGCAGTACTTC. It encodes CASSFGQKDLYEQYF.

The chain has TRBV6-1 and TRBJ1-4; D remains unclear. CDR3 length: 13 residues. The germline V and J ends were trimmed by 8 bases and 7 bases, with 14 bases remaining between them. CDR1 is MNHNS, CDR2 SASEGT, per germline. The CDR3 here is CASALTLSEKLFF. Written as DNA, the CDR3 is TGTGCCAGCGCGCTGACTCTTAGTGAAAAACTGTTTTTT.

Only a few counts were recorded for this clonotype. The chain carries TRBV10-1 and TRBJ2-7, with TRBD1 matching 7 bases. Germline V gene lookup returns CDR1 WNHNN and CDR2 SYGVQD (reference sequence). This CDR3 is built from 14 residues. With V trimmed by 2 bases and J by 3 bases, 4 bases remained unmatched. The CDR3 sequence is CASSERQGDYEQYF. The CDR3 DNA reads TGCGCCAGCAGTGAGCGACAGGGAGACTACGAGCAGTACTTC.

This clonotype is a singleton in its sample. The genes are TRBV20-1 and TRBJ1-1; no reliable D call. Germline lookup yields CDR1 DFQATT and CDR2 SNEGSKA (reference sequence). The CDR3 length is 11 residues. CDR3: CSLNRNTEAFF. Here the CDR3 DNA reads TGCAGCCTAAACAGGAACACTGAAGCTTTCTTT.

This sequence joins TRBV11-2 and TRBJ2-1, with D possibly being TRBD1 (6 bases). CDR1 and CDR2 from the germline V gene are SGHAT and FQNNGV. Between the trimmed V and J ends, which lost 5 bases and 2 bases, there was a span of 16 bases. The CDR3 spans 16 residues. The CDR3: CASSTGRRGPYNEQFF. CDR3 DNA sequence: TGTGCCAGCAGCACAGGGAGAAGAGGCCCCTACAATGAGCAGTTCTTC.

The gene calls are TRBV5-1 and TRBJ2-3; D is ambiguous. With 3 bases removed from V and 2 bases from J, the gap between germline ends came to 13 bases. CDR3 length: 15 amino acids. Germline assignment: CDR1 SGHRS and CDR2 YFSETQ. The DNA for the CDR3 is TGCGCCAGCAGCTCAACAACGACCGACACAGATACGCAGTATTTT. Its translation: CASSSTTTDTDTQYF. Complete variable domain (other parts from reference TRBV5-1 and TRBJ2-3): KAGVTQTPRYLIKTRGQQVTLSCSPISGHRSVSWYQQTPGQGLQFLFEYFSETQRNKGNFPGRFSGRQFSNSRSEMNVSTLELGDSALYLCASSSTTTDTDTQYFGPGTRLTVL.

This clonotype occurred many times. V and J are TRBV7-2 and TRBJ1-2; a possible D gene is TRBD1 (6 bases). The V end lost 5 bases, the J end lost 8 bases, and 18 bases lay between the germline ends. CDR1 is SGHTA and CDR2 is FQGNSA in the germline V gene. The CDR3 runs 14 residues. The CDR3 sequence: CASSIGPGARGYTF. The CDR3, as DNA: TGTGCCAGCAGCATAGGGCCGGGGGCGCGGGGCTACACCTTC.

This chain connects TRBV28 to TRBJ2-5, with TRBD1 identical over 7 bases. The end of the DNA fits TRBJ2-7 better, so the J call may be wrong. Looked up from germline, CDR1 is MDHEN and CDR2 is SYDVKM. This CDR3 is 15 amino acids long. CDR3 sequence: CASSFTGVQSVEQYF. The CDR3 bases are TGTGCCAGCAGTTTCACAGGGGTCCAATCCGTCGAGCAGTACTTC.

The chain carries TRBV7-2 and TRBJ2-1, with 9 bases matching TRBD2. The V gene end was trimmed by 1 base and the J gene end by 5 bases; junction bases not matched to a gene: 6. Germline lookup yields CDR1 SGHTA and CDR2 FQGNSA. The CDR3 totals 16 residues. CDR3 sequence reads: CASSLGGGRAHNEQFF. The CDR3 DNA is TGTGCCAGCAGCTTAGGGGGCGGGAGGGCCCACAATGAGCAGTTCTTC.

This clonotype was detected a few times. The chain links TRBV20-1 to TRBJ2-7, with D hard to call. The CDR3 runs to 15 residues. Trimming removed 4 bases from V and 0 bases from J, with 16 bases in between. Germline V gene data show CDR1 as DFQATT and CDR2 as SNEGSKA (reference sequence). CDR3 DNA: TGCAGTGCTATCGGTGGCACCCGGAGCTCCTACGAGCAGTACTTC. This encodes CSAIGGTRSSYEQYF.

The V gene is TRBV20-1, the J gene TRBJ2-1; D is undetermined. There are 11 residues in the CDR3. The V end was cut by 4 bases, the J end by 3 bases, with 4 bases between. Germline loops: CDR1 DFQATT, CDR2 SNEGSKA (reference sequence). CDR3: CSANLYNEQFF. The CDR3 DNA sequence: TGCAGTGCTAACCTCTACAATGAGCAGTTCTTC.

This rearrangement joins TRBV11-2 to TRBJ2-6; D is possibly TRBD2 (7 bases). The CDR3 extends over 18 amino acids. Germline CDR1 is SGHAT and CDR2 is FQNNGV. V was clipped by 5 bases and J by 0 bases, with 17 bases between them. CDR3 loop: CASSLYAGARSGANVLTF. The CDR3 DNA reads as TGTGCCAGCAGCCTATATGCGGGGGCGCGCTCTGGGGCCAACGTCCTGACTTTC.

As DNA, the CDR3 is TGCAGTGCCAGGGAAGGGGCAGGGGATTCGGCAACTAATGAAAAACTGTTTTTT. Residues: CSAREGAGDSATNEKLFF. The J gene is TRBJ1-4, the V gene TRBV20-1; possible D gene TRBD1, 6 bases. The V end was cut by 6 bases, the J end by 0 bases, with 23 bases between. The germline V gene encodes CDR1 DFQATT and CDR2 SNEGSKA (reference sequence). The CDR3 consists of 18 residues.

In this sample, this clonotype turned up a few times. The chain uses TRBV29-1 and TRBJ1-1; the D is unclear. The CDR3 is 14 residues long. Trimming cost V 7 bases and J 3 bases, with 18 bases left between them. CDR1 is SQVTM and CDR2 is ANQGSEA in the germline V gene. The CDR3 region has the DNA TGCAGCGCTAACCGGGCCCCGGAGGACACTGAAGCTTTCTTT. This translates into CSANRAPEDTEAFF.

CDR3 nucleotide sequence: TGCGCCAGCAGTGAGTCGGCAGGGAGGAGGGCTAGCAATCAGCCCCAGCATTTT. It is translated as CASSESAGRRASNQPQHF. V gene TRBV10-2 combines with J gene TRBJ1-5; TRBD1 is a possible D gene (5 bases). Germline V CDR1 and CDR2: WSHSY, SAAADI. The germline V and J ends were trimmed by 0 bases and 0 bases, with 15 bases remaining between them. This CDR3 contains 18 residues.

This clonotype was detected many times. V usage is TRBV2 and J usage is TRBJ2-1; 10 bases map to TRBD2. Germline CDR1 and CDR2: SNHLY and FYNNEI. V gave up 4 bases and J gave up 7 bases; unmatched junction bases: 13. This CDR3 is built from 17 residues. The CDR3 here is CASSGDIAGGAENEQFF. In DNA, the CDR3 is TGTGCCAGCAGTGGGGATATAGCGGGGGGCGCTGAGAATGAGCAGTTCTTC. Filled out from reference TRBV2 and TRBJ2-1, the complete variable domain reads EPEVTQTPSHQVTQMGQEVILRCVPISNHLYFYWYRQILGQKVEFLVSFYNNEISEKSEIFDDQFSVERPDGSNFTLKIRSTKLEDSAMYFCASSGDIAGGAENEQFFGPGTRLTVL.

This clonotype was observed many times. This sequence joins TRBV6-1 and TRBJ2-1; 9 bases line up with TRBD2. CDR1 is MNHNS, CDR2 SASEGT, per germline. Trimming took 10 bases from V and 0 from J; bases not matched to a gene: 7. This CDR3 region has 15 residues. CDR3 sequence reads: CATTRAGGSYNEQFF. In DNA form, the CDR3 reads TGTGCCACCACAAGAGCGGGGGGCTCCTACAATGAGCAGTTCTTC.

This clonotype was counted at least ten times. The chain has TRBV5-1 and TRBJ2-5; 13 bases align to TRBD2. This CDR3 contains 15 residues. The V segment lost 2 bases and the J segment 5 bases; nucleotides outside the gene matches: 3. CDR1 and CDR2 (germline): SGHRS, YFSETQ. The CDR3 nucleotides read TGCGCCAGCAGCTTAACACTAGCGGGAGGGGAGACCCAGTACTTC. Translating it yields CASSLTLAGGETQYF.

This clonotype was seen only a few times. This chain joins TRBV10-3 and TRBJ2-1; a weak D match, TRBD2 (6 bases). Trimming pared 0 bases from V and 4 bases from J, leaving 10 bases between. From germline, CDR1 is ENHRY and CDR2 SYGVKD. This CDR3 comprises 15 residues. The CDR3 DNA is TGTGCCATCAGTGAGTCGCGGGGATCGTACAATGAGCAGTTCTTC. Translated: CAISESRGSYNEQFF.

This chain connects TRBV12-3 or TRBV12-4 to TRBJ1-4, with D possibly matching TRBD1 (5 bases). V shed 6 bases and J shed 0 bases, with 17 bases lying between them. The CDR3 is 17 amino acids. The CDR3 DNA is TGTGCCAGCAGCCGTGTGGTCAGGGATCCAACTAATGAAAAACTGTTTTTT. Translating it yields CASSRVVRDPTNEKLFF.

The sample holds a few counts of this clonotype. The chain recombines TRBV20-1 with TRBJ1-5, with D possibly matching TRBD1 (5 bases). CDR1 is DFQATT and CDR2 is SNEGSKA in the germline V gene (reference sequence). CDR3 length: 14 amino acids. The germline V and J ends were trimmed by 3 bases and 2 bases, with 11 bases remaining between them. The CDR3 sequence is CSASYGGGNQPQHF. CDR3 nucleotide sequence: TGCAGTGCTAGTTACGGGGGTGGCAATCAGCCCCAGCATTTT.

The V and J genes are TRBV24-1 and TRBJ1-1; tentative D call: TRBD1 (5 bases). The CDR3 is 12 amino acids. Germline V gene data show CDR1 as KGHDR and CDR2 as SFDVKD. The V gene lost 11 bases and the J gene lost 1 base, with 10 bases spanning the gap. Here the CDR3 reads CASGGKNTEAFF. Written as DNA, the CDR3 is TGTGCCAGCGGGGGTAAGAACACTGAAGCTTTCTTT.

This clonotype was seen repeatedly, ten times or more. This chain connects TRBV12-3 or TRBV12-4 to TRBJ2-2; 9 nucleotides match TRBD1. The V gene end was trimmed by 6 bases and the J gene end by 1 base; junction bases not matched to a gene: 0. CDR3 length: 14 residues. The DNA of the CDR3 is TGTGCCAGCAGGGGACAGGGGAACACCGGGGAGCTGTTTTTT. Protein sequence: CASRGQGNTGELFF.

This clonotype occurred a few times. V is TRBV7-9 and J is TRBJ1-6; D is unclear. Between the trimmed V and J ends, which lost 5 bases and 7 bases, there was a span of 12 bases. The CDR3 consists of 14 residues. CDR1 and CDR2 from the germline V gene are SEHNR and FQNEAQ (reference sequence). DNA for the CDR3: TGTGCCAGCAGCCACCAAGCCTTGAATTCACCCCTCCACTTT. This translates into CASSHQALNSPLHF.

This chain links TRBV11-2 with TRBJ1-4, with 9 bases that match TRBD1. The germline CDR1 and CDR2 sequences are SGHAT and FQNNGV. J was trimmed by 8 bases and V by 7 bases; bases with no gene match: 8. The CDR3 covers 14 residues. CDR3 DNA: TGTGCCAGCACCAGGGACAGGGTAGGAGAAAAACTGTTTTTT. This sequence encodes CASTRDRVGEKLFF. The variable domain in full, completed from reference TRBV11-2 and TRBJ1-4, reads EAGVAQSPRYKIIEKRQSVAFWCNPISGHATLYWYQQILGQGPKLLIQFQNNGVVDDSQLPKDRFSAERLKGVDSTLKIQPAKLEDSAVYLCASTRDRVGEKLFFGSGTQLSVL.

This clonotype has a handful of counts. V gene TRBV4-1 combines with J gene TRBJ2-5; D may correspond to TRBD1 or TRBD2 (5 bases each). The CDR3 totals 12 residues. The V gene's germline CDR1 is MGHRA and CDR2 YSYEKL. With 1 base removed from V and 13 bases from J, the gap between germline ends came to 13 bases. The CDR3 protein is CASSQVGTWLYF. The CDR3 DNA follows: TGCGCCAGCAGCCAAGTTGGGACCTGGCTGTACTTC.

The chain combines TRBV15 with TRBJ2-3; the D gene could be TRBD1 or TRBD2 (5 bases each). CDR1 and CDR2 from the germline V gene are LNHNV and YYDKDF (reference sequence). The CDR3 has 18 residues. Trimming took 2 bases from V and 2 from J, leaving 20 bases between them. CDR3 nucleotides: TGTGCCACCAGCAGAAGGGACGGTCAGTCAGTGTACACAGATACGCAGTATTTT. It translates to CATSRRDGQSVYTDTQYF.

The table lists this clonotype with a few counts. The chain has TRBV13 and TRBJ2-7; 8 nucleotides line up with TRBD2. The CDR3 totals 15 residues. Unmatched junction bases numbered 6, after V lost 3 bases and J lost 2 bases. Per germline, CDR1 PRHDT and CDR2 FYEKMQ (reference sequence). The CDR3 sequence is CASSLGGGLPYEQYF. CDR3 bases: TGTGCCAGCAGCTTGGGCGGGGGGTTGCCCTACGAGCAGTACTTC. The whole variable domain, filled in from reference TRBV13 and TRBJ2-7, reads AAGVIQSPRHLIKEKRETATLKCYPIPRHDTVYWYQQGPGQDPQFLISFYEKMQSDKGSIPDRFSAQQFSDYHSELNMSSLELGDSALYFCASSLGGGLPYEQYFGPGTRLTVT.

The J gene is TRBJ2-7, the V gene TRBV15; D gene uncertain. Germline assignment: CDR1 LNHNV and CDR2 YYDKDF (reference sequence). The V end lost 5 bases, the J end lost 7 bases, and 15 bases lay between the germline ends. The CDR3 consists of 13 residues. In DNA form, the CDR3 reads TGTGCCACCAGCGGCCCGCGTTGGAGTGAGCAGTACTTC. This encodes CATSGPRWSEQYF.

The V call is TRBV7-3, the J call TRBJ2-1; tentative D call: TRBD1 (6 bases). Trimming pared 5 bases from V and 4 bases from J, leaving 12 bases between. In germline, CDR1 is SGHTA, CDR2 FQGTGA. The CDR3 is 14 amino acids. In DNA form, the CDR3 reads TGTGCCAGCAGCATCTATCAGGGGTACAATGAGCAGTTCTTC. Translation: CASSIYQGYNEQFF.